Below, 26 T cell receptor beta chains from the same sample are listed, as sequenced in a study of blood T cells in healthy people across ages. A second about 6 to 12 cycle PCR used barcoded and J-beta primers. TCRdb called the 5' RACE reads again in MiXCR, with one record for every CDR3 protein. The sample yields approximately 900,000 distinct CDR3 sequences, 25% to 30% seen once. These data also featured in a second study, about T cells of mothers and their children.

The sample was blood. These receptors were collected from a woman between 40 and 50 years old in good health.

This clonotype was detected ten times or more. V and J are TRBV28 and TRBJ1-2; D remains unclear. This CDR3 has 11 residues. Deletions cut 3 bases from V and 6 bases from J, with 5 bases between. Germline V CDR1 and CDR2: MDHEN, SYDVKM. The CDR3 is CASSFFDGYTF. CDR3 bases: TGTGCCAGCAGTTTTTTTGATGGCTACACCTTC.

This clonotype was detected only a few times. The chain links TRBV20-1 to TRBJ2-5; 9 bases line up with TRBD1. V gave up 8 bases and J gave up 7 bases; unmatched junction bases: 8. The CDR3 runs 12 residues. Looked up from germline, CDR1 is DFQATT and CDR2 is SNEGSKA (reference sequence). The chain's CDR3 is CSHDRGGGTQYF. Here the CDR3 DNA reads TGCAGTCATGACAGGGGGGGAGGGACCCAGTACTTC.

In this sample, this clonotype turned up a few times. This chain uses TRBV12-3 or TRBV12-4 with TRBJ2-5; 7 bases are shared with TRBD2. CDR3 length: 16 residues. J was trimmed by 1 base and V by 3 bases; bases with no gene match: 8. The CDR3 sequence: CASSFWGGKIQETQYF. DNA for the CDR3: TGTGCCAGCAGTTTTTGGGGGGGGAAGATCCAAGAGACCCAGTACTTC.

This clonotype was seen at least ten times. The chain uses TRBV4-2 and TRBJ2-7, with 10 bases identical to TRBD2. The CDR3 is made up of 15 amino acids. The germline V gene encodes CDR1 LGHNA and CDR2 YNFKEQ. The V segment lost 4 bases and the J segment 4 bases; nucleotides outside the gene matches: 7. The CDR3 DNA is TGTGCCAGCAGCCCAAACCCTAGCGGGGGTTACGAGCAGTACTTC. Its translation is CASSPNPSGGYEQYF.

This clonotype was seen repeatedly, ten times or more. The rearrangement links TRBV12-3 or TRBV12-4 to TRBJ1-1; no reliable D call. V lost 3 bases to trimming and J lost 1 base, with 6 bases between them. This CDR3 has 13 residues. This CDR3 reads CASSFGGNTEAFF. CDR3 bases: TGTGCCAGCAGTTTCGGAGGGAACACTGAAGCTTTCTTT.

The chain carries TRBV6-5 and TRBJ1-2, with 7 bases matching TRBD1. Germline assignment: CDR1 MNHEY and CDR2 SVGAGI. This CDR3 is built from 15 residues. Germline trimming cut 4 bases from V and 4 bases from J; bases unmatched to any gene: 9. CDR3 region: CASSSHPTGIYGYTF. CDR3 bases: TGTGCCAGCAGTTCGCACCCGACAGGGATCTATGGCTACACCTTC.

With respect to this clonotype: This may arise from a read error, as a much more abundant clone is one base away. The chain has TRBV5-1 and TRBJ2-1; D remains unclear. There are 14 residues in the CDR3. In germline, CDR1 is SGHRS, CDR2 YFSETQ. Trimming cost V 3 bases and J 5 bases, with 12 bases left between them. CDR3 nucleotide sequence: TGCGCCAGCAGCTGGTACCCAAATGACAATGAGCAGTTCTTC. Its translation is CASSWYPNDNEQFF. Looking up the rest from reference TRBV5-1 and TRBJ2-1 gives the full variable domain: KAGVTQTPRYLIKTRGQQVTLSCSPISGHRSVSWYQQTPGQGLQFLFEYFSETQRNKGNFPGRFSGRQFSNSRSEMNVSTLELGDSALYLCASSWYPNDNEQFFGPGTRLTVL.

At least ten counts were recorded for this clonotype. V and J are TRBV29-1 and TRBJ2-7; 12 nucleotides match TRBD1. This CDR3 has 14 residues. The germline gives CDR1 SQVTM, CDR2 ANQGSEA. With V trimmed by 6 bases and J by 0 bases, 3 bases remained unmatched. The CDR3 DNA sequence: TGCAGCGTAACGGGACAGGGGGCCTCCTACGAGCAGTACTTC. Translated: CSVTGQGASYEQYF.

J is TRBJ1-1 and V is TRBV29-1, with no clear D. The germline CDR1 and CDR2 sequences are SQVTM and ANQGSEA. The V end was cut by 7 bases, the J end by 2 bases, with 11 bases between. There are 12 residues in the CDR3. The CDR3 loop is CSGLDFNTEAFF. CDR3 DNA: TGCAGCGGATTAGATTTCAACACTGAAGCTTTCTTT.

CDR3 coding DNA: TGTGCCAGCTGTGCACAGATCAATCAGCCCCAGCATTTT. This codes for CASCAQINQPQHF. The chain uses TRBV12-3 or TRBV12-4 and TRBJ1-5; D remains unclear. Trimming left V 8 bases short and J 3 bases short, with 11 bases between. The CDR3 totals 13 residues.

This clonotype was seen many times. The CDR3 loop reads CASSSGITGDIQYF. As DNA, the CDR3 is TGCGCCAGCAGTTCCGGGATCACGGGGGACATTCAGTACTTC. The genes are TRBV5-1 and TRBJ2-4; a weak D match, TRBD2 (6 bases). The V end was cut by 5 bases, the J end by 8 bases, with 17 bases between. This CDR3 contains 14 residues. From germline, CDR1 is SGHRS and CDR2 YFSETQ.

This clonotype came up a few times. The chain joins TRBV5-1 to TRBJ2-3; D is undetermined. Germline V gene data show CDR1 as SGHRS and CDR2 as YFSETQ. V was cut by 1 base and J by 2 bases, with 11 bases left in between. CDR3 size: 15 residues. The CDR3 bases are TGCGCCAGCAGCTTGATAGTGGCCCCCACAGATACGCAGTATTTT. Translation gives CASSLIVAPTDTQYF.

In regard to this clonotype: A single base separates this from a much larger clone, so it may be a read error. The genes are TRBV30 and TRBJ2-5, with 8 bases that match TRBD2. This CDR3 region has 16 residues. Germline V gene sequence: CDR1 GTSNPN, CDR2 SVGIG (reference sequence). The CDR3 DNA sequence: TGTGCCTGGAGTGTAGCCCTAGCGGGCTTCCAAAAGACCCAGTACTTC. Translation: CAWSVALAGFQKTQYF.

At least ten counts were recorded for this clonotype. V gene TRBV7-2 combines with J gene TRBJ2-7; D remains ambiguous. V dropped 1 base and J dropped 2 bases, with 12 bases sitting between them. This CDR3 has 15 residues. Looked up from germline, CDR1 is SGHTA and CDR2 is FQGNSA. The CDR3: CASSLGSGAPYEQYF. The CDR3 bases are TGTGCCAGCAGCTTAGGCTCAGGCGCCCCCTACGAGCAGTACTTC.

The chain uses TRBV6-1 and TRBJ2-7; 15 nucleotides line up with TRBD2. Germline V lookup: CDR1 MNHNS, CDR2 SASEGT. CDR3 length: 16 residues. The V gene end was trimmed by 2 bases and the J gene end by 6 bases; junction bases not matched to a gene: 5. CDR3 in amino acids: CASSETSGLAGGEQYF. CDR3 DNA: TGTGCCAGCAGTGAAACCTCGGGACTAGCGGGAGGCGAGCAGTACTTC.

CDR3 residues: CASMGGGEKLFF. The CDR3 DNA follows: TGTGCCAGCATGGGGGGGGGAGAAAAACTGTTTTTT. The gene calls are TRBV2 and TRBJ1-4; tentative D call: TRBD1 (5 bases). This CDR3 spans 12 amino acids. Germline V CDR1 and CDR2: SNHLY, FYNNEI. V lost 7 bases to trimming and J lost 8 bases, with 11 bases between them.

The chain combines TRBV28 with TRBJ1-5; 7 positions match TRBD1. There are 15 residues in the CDR3. Germline assignment: CDR1 MDHEN and CDR2 SYDVKM. V trimming: 6 bases; J trimming: 1 base; junction bases outside the gene matches: 6. CDR3 region: CASRRGTVSNQPQHF. The DNA for the CDR3 is TGTGCCAGCAGGCGGGGGACAGTGAGCAATCAGCCCCAGCATTTT.

The chain combines TRBV6-1 with TRBJ2-1; tentatively, D is TRBD1 (5 bases). V lost 0 bases and J 0 bases, leaving 9 bases between the germline ends. The CDR3 extends over 16 amino acids. Germline loops: CDR1 MNHNS, CDR2 SASEGT. In DNA, the CDR3 is TGTGCCAGCAGTGAAGCAATAAGGGGCTCCTACAATGAGCAGTTCTTC. This codes for CASSEAIRGSYNEQFF.

J is TRBJ1-1 and V is TRBV20-1; possibly TRBD1 for D (5 bases). Germline V gives CDR1 DFQATT, CDR2 SNEGSKA (reference sequence). Trimming stripped 6 bases from V and 5 bases from J, with 13 bases between. The CDR3 spans 12 residues. In DNA, the CDR3 is TGCAGTGCCGCCAAGGGGAAAACTGAAGCTTTCTTT. It encodes CSAAKGKTEAFF.

The V gene is TRBV27, the J gene TRBJ1-2, with TRBD1 matching over 7 bases. V shed 2 bases and J 7 bases; nucleotides not matched to a gene: 10. CDR3 length equals 15 residues. In germline, CDR1 is MNHEY, CDR2 SMNVEV (reference sequence). CDR3 DNA: TGTGCCAGCAGTTTAACGCTCACAGGGGCCAGTGGCTACACCTTC. Protein sequence: CASSLTLTGASGYTF.

This clonotype was recorded many times. V gene TRBV30 combines with J gene TRBJ2-7; 9 bases are shared with TRBD1. Germline-derived CDR1 and CDR2 are GTSNPN and SVGIG (reference sequence). Losses at the gene ends were 8 bases for V and 0 bases for J; bases not matched to a gene: 5. This CDR3 spans 13 amino acids. For the CDR3, the DNA is TGTGCCGGGGGACAGGGAGTCTCCTACGAGCAGTACTTC. Translating gives CAGGQGVSYEQYF.

The V and J genes are TRBV12-3 or TRBV12-4 and TRBJ1-1, with unresolved D. V lost 1 base to trimming and J lost 4 bases, with 10 bases between them. The CDR3 spans 14 residues. The CDR3 region has the DNA TGTGCCAGCAGTTTAGGTAACGGGCCCACTGAAGCTTTCTTT. It translates to CASSLGNGPTEAFF.

This clonotype occurred a few times. A much larger clone lies a single base off, so this may be a read error. This rearrangement joins TRBV12-3 or TRBV12-4 to TRBJ2-4; TRBD1 matches at 9 bases. The CDR3 is 13 amino acids. CDR3 DNA sequence: TGTGTCAGCAGATCGGGACAGGGACGTGTTCCGTACTTC. It codes for CVSRSGQGRVPYF.

At least ten counts were recorded for this clonotype. The CDR3 sequence is CASSPDNKAGTRLLVYEQYF. CDR3 DNA: TGTGCCAGCAGCCCCGATAACAAAGCCGGGACTAGACTCCTAGTTTACGAGCAGTACTTC. The chain couples TRBV3-1 to TRBJ2-7; TRBD2 matches 8 bases. V lost 4 bases, J lost 4 bases, and 24 bases stayed unmatched. CDR1 is LGHDT, CDR2 YNNKEL, per germline (reference sequence). The length of the CDR3 is 20 residues.

To note about this clonotype: An end of the junction does not agree with germline; a read error may underlie this. The rearrangement links TRBV3-1 to TRBJ1-2, with D possibly matching TRBD1 (5 bases). This CDR3 is 14 amino acids long. The germline gives CDR1 LGHDT, CDR2 YNNKEL (reference sequence). CDR3 DNA: TGTACCAGCAGCCCACAGGCCAGGAACTATGGCTACACCTTC. Protein sequence: CTSSPQARNYGYTF.

CDR3 amino acids: CASSPVRTEAFF. CDR3 coding DNA: TGTGCCAGCAGCCCTGTGAGGACTGAAGCTTTCTTT. This sequence joins TRBV7-9 and TRBJ1-1; D gene ambiguous. The germline V gene has CDR1 SEHNR and CDR2 FQNEAQ (reference sequence). V lost 5 bases and J lost 5, with 9 bases in between. This CDR3 comprises 12 residues.